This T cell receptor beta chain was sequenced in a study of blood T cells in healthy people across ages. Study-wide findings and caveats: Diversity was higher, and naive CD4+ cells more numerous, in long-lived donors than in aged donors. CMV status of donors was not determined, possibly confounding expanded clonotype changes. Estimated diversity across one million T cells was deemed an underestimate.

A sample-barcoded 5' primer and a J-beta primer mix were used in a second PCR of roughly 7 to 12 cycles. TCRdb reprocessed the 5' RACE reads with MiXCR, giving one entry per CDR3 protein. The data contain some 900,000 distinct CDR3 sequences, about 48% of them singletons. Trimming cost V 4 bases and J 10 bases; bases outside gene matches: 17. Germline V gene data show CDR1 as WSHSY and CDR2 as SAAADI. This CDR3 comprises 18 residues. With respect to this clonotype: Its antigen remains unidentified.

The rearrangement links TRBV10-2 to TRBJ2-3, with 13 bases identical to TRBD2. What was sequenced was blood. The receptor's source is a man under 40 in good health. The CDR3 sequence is CASSARTSGGMASVAQYF. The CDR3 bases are TGCGCCAGCAGTGCGAGGACTAGCGGGGGAATGGCTAGTGTTGCGCAGTATTTT.